This T cell receptor beta chain was found in a study of CD8 T cells in ankylosing spondylitis. Each TCR beta library was made by quantitative 5'-RACE that incorporated molecular barcodes. One entry per CDR3 protein results from TCRdb running MiXCR on the 5' RACE reads. The sample shows 150,000 to 200,000 distinct CDR3 sequences, around a tenth of them seen only once. Study results and limitations: Matched synovial fluid from ankylosing spondylitis patients was reported to be enriched for disease-linked clones. Characteristic, it appeared, of ankylosing spondylitis blood was a TCR beta motif of roughly eight highly homologous variants.

This clonotype was found many times. The antigen is undetermined. The J segment lost 2 bases and the V segment lost 4 bases, leaving 6 bases of the junction unmatched. Germline values: CDR1 DFQATT, CDR2 SNEGSKA (reference sequence). This CDR3 region has 15 residues. The receptor comes from a male donor with ankylosing spondylitis or in good health (not recorded which). V and J are TRBV20-1 and TRBJ2-1; 9 bases fit TRBD2. Sequencing used blood, either unsorted or a sorted T cell fraction (not recorded which). Written as DNA, the CDR3 is TGCAGTGCTATTCGGGCTAGCGGGGCCTACAATGAGCAGTTCTTC. It encodes CSAIRASGAYNEQFF.